One and the same sample provided the 9 T cell receptor beta chains below, sequenced in a study of blood T cells in healthy people across ages. The second PCR ran about 6 to 12 cycles with a sample-barcoded 5' primer and J-beta primers. TCRdb analysed the 5' RACE reads with MiXCR anew, one entry per CDR3 protein. The sample shows over a million distinct CDR3 sequences, more than 35% of them seen only once. The sample consisted of blood. The receptors come from a woman aged 55 to 70 in good health.

This clonotype has more than one count but fewer than ten. The rearrangement joins TRBV20-1 to TRBJ2-3, with 9 positions matching TRBD2. The CDR3 is 19 amino acids. The trim removed 6 bases at V and 2 bases at J, leaving 21 bases unmatched. Per the germline V gene, CDR1 is DFQATT and CDR2 is SNEGSKA (reference sequence). In DNA form, the CDR3 reads TGCAGTGCCAACTTTGAGGCCGGGACTAGCTTTCAGCCCACAGATACGCAGTATTTT. It encodes CSANFEAGTSFQPTDTQYF.

This clonotype was seen a single time. DNA for the CDR3: TGCGCCAGCAGCTTGGAACTCCAGGCGCGCAGGCAGTTCTTC. Its protein is CASSLELQARRQFF. The chain couples TRBV5-1 to TRBJ2-1, with D unresolved. Trimming cost V 0 bases and J 12 bases, with 16 bases left between them. This CDR3 is 14 amino acids long. Germline lookup yields CDR1 SGHRS and CDR2 YFSETQ.

The rearrangement links TRBV5-1 to TRBJ1-1, with a tentative D call TRBD1 (6 bases). The CDR3 has 17 residues. V dropped 6 bases and J dropped 1 base, with 22 bases sitting between them. Germline V CDR1 and CDR2: SGHRS, YFSETQ. In DNA form, the CDR3 reads TGCGCCAGCACCTCCTCCGGAGCGACAGGAAGGAACACTGAAGCTTTCTTT. Protein sequence: CASTSSGATGRNTEAFF. The full variable domain, completed using reference TRBV5-1 and TRBJ1-1, is KAGVTQTPRYLIKTRGQQVTLSCSPISGHRSVSWYQQTPGQGLQFLFEYFSETQRNKGNFPGRFSGRQFSNSRSEMNVSTLELGDSALYLCASTSSGATGRNTEAFFGQGTRLTVV.

The rearrangement uses TRBV12-3 or TRBV12-4 and TRBJ1-5; 7 bases map to TRBD1. J lost 0 bases, V lost 6 bases, and 11 bases had no gene match. CDR3 length equals 17 residues. The CDR3, as DNA: TGTGCCAGCAGCAGACACGGGACAGAGAATAGCAATCAGCCCCAGCATTTT. Translating it yields CASSRHGTENSNQPQHF.

The chain recombines TRBV11-2 with TRBJ2-3; 7 bases match TRBD2. V shed 2 bases and J 9 bases; nucleotides not matched to a gene: 11. The CDR3 loop spans 15 amino acids. Germline assignment: CDR1 SGHAT and CDR2 FQNNGV. The CDR3: CASSLIPGGAGTQYF. CDR3 coding DNA: TGTGCCAGCAGCTTAATTCCGGGGGGAGCGGGAACGCAGTATTTT.

This chain joins TRBV7-9 and TRBJ2-5, with 10 bases that match TRBD2. The germline V gene encodes CDR1 SEHNR and CDR2 FQNEAQ (reference sequence). The CDR3 is made up of 17 amino acids. J lost 3 bases, V lost 4 bases, and 11 bases had no gene match. The DNA of the CDR3 is TGTGCCAGCAGCTCCCCCGGACTAGCGGAATCAAAAGAGACCCAGTACTTC. This codes for CASSSPGLAESKETQYF.

The V gene is TRBV7-2, the J gene TRBJ2-1; TRBD2 aligns across 12 bases. Trimming cost V 8 bases and J 10 bases; bases outside gene matches: 15. This CDR3 comprises 16 residues. Germline V CDR1 and CDR2: SGHTA, FQGNSA. The CDR3 here is CASPGSSGRALLEQFF. DNA for the CDR3: TGTGCCAGCCCAGGGTCTAGCGGGAGGGCTCTCTTAGAGCAGTTCTTC.

V and J are TRBV5-1 and TRBJ2-5; D unclear. The end of the DNA fits TRBJ2-7 better, so the J call may be wrong. CDR3 size: 13 residues. Germline lookup yields CDR1 SGHRS and CDR2 YFSETQ. CDR3 in DNA: TGCGCCAGCGGCGTGGAGCCCCACTACGAGCAGTACTTC. This gives the protein CASGVEPHYEQYF.

The genes are TRBV7-2 and TRBJ1-1; no clear D. The CDR3 runs 13 residues. Germline assignment: CDR1 SGHTA and CDR2 FQGNSA. The V end lost 1 base, the J end lost 8 bases, and 11 bases lay between the germline ends. The CDR3 here is CASSLVGGAEAFF. The CDR3 DNA reads TGTGCCAGCAGCTTAGTGGGTGGAGCCGAAGCTTTCTTT. The complete variable domain, with remaining parts taken from reference TRBV7-2 and TRBJ1-1, reads GAGVSQSPSNKVTEKGKDVELRCDPISGHTALYWYRQSLGQGLEFLIYFQGNSAPDKSGLPSDRFSAERTGGSVSTLTIQRTQQEDSAVYLCASSLVGGAEAFFGQGTRLTVV.